This T cell receptor (beta chain) was captured in a study of shared clonotypes between healthy human individuals. V trimming: 11 bases; J trimming: 2 bases; junction bases outside the gene matches: 9. The CDR3 runs to 13 residues. Germline lookup yields CDR1 SNHLY and CDR2 FYNNEI. Profiling relied on immunoSEQ multiplex PCR, and the TCRdb table lists in-frame clones only, not all of them. The table records about 1 million clones, about three quarters of them present only once. This rearrangement joins TRBV2 to TRBJ2-7; 7 bases map to TRBD2. The receptor comes from a man in his late teens or twenties in good health. The specimen was memory CD4+ T cells sorted from blood. As for subset: CD45RA-negative fraction. CDR3 nucleotide sequence: TGTGCCTCCCAGCCAGCGGGACCCTACGAGCAGTACTTC. The encoded protein is CASQPAGPYEQYF.